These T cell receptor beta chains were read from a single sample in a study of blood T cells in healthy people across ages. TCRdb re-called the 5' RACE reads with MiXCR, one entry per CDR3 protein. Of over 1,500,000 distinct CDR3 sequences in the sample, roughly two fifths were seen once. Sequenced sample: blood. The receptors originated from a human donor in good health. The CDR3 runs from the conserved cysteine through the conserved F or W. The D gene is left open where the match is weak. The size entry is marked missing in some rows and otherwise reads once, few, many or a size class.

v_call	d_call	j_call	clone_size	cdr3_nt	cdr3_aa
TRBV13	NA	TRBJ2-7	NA	TGTGCCAGCAGCTTAATGACGTGGAACTACGAGCAGTACTTC	CASSLMTWNYEQYF
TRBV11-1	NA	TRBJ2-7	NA	TGTGCCAGCAGCTTGGATATTGGGGGAAACGAGCAGTACTTC	CASSLDIGGNEQYF
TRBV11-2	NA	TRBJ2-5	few	TGTGCCAGCAGCTTACAAGCATCCCTTACACAAGAGACCCAGTACTTC	CASSLQASLTQETQYF
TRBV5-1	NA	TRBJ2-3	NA	TGCGCCAGCAGCTTGGATCCGGGGTACACAGATACGCAGTATTTT	CASSLDPGYTDTQYF
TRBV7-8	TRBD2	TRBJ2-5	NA	TGTGCCAGCAGCCTATTGACTAGCTCCCAAGAGACCCAGTACTTC	CASSLLTSSQETQYF
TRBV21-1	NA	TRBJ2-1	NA	TGTGCCAGCAGCAAACGAAGAACACAGTCGTTCTTC	CASSKRRTQSFF
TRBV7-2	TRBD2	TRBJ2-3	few	TGTGCCAGCAGCCCAGCCCTAGCGGGGTCGGATACGCAGTATTTT	CASSPALAGSDTQYF
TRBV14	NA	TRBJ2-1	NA	TGTGCCAGCAGCTACGGTGGTAACCGCTACAATGAGCAGTTCTTC	CASSYGGNRYNEQFF
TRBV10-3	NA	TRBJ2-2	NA	TGTGCCATCAGTGATCCCCGGGTCCTCCAGCGGGAGCTGTTTTTT	CAISDPRVLQRELFF
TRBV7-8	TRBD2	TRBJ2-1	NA	TGTGCCAGCAGCCCCCTCCCTCTAGCGGGGGGGCTGGGTGAGCAGTTCTTC	CASSPLPLAGGLGEQFF
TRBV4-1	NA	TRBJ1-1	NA	TGCGCCAGCAGCCAAGAGGGAGGGAGTTGGACTGAAGCTTTCTTT	CASSQEGGSWTEAFF
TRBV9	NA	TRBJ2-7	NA	TGTGCCAGCAGCGTAGCTCAGGGGACTATCGACGAGCAGTACTTC	CASSVAQGTIDEQYF
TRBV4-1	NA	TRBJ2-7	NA	TGTGCCAGCAGCTTAGCCCAGCTTCAGTACTTC	CASSLAQLQYF
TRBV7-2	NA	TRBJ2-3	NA	TGTGCCAGCAGCTCCTCTATCGGGGTGGATACGCAGTATTTT	CASSSSIGVDTQYF
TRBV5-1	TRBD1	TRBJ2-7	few	TGCGCCAGCAGCCAAACGACCGGGACAGGAGGCCTCTACGAGCAGTACTTC	CASSQTTGTGGLYEQYF
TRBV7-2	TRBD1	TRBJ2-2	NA	TGTGCCAGCAGCTTGAACAGGGGGAACGGGGAGCTGTTTTTT	CASSLNRGNGELFF
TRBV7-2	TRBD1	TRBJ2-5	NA	TGTGCCAGCAGTTTGGACAGGGTGAAGCAGTACTTC	CASSLDRVKQYF
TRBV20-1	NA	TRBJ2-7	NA	TGCAGTCTTAAAGTCGGGGATTACGAGCAGTACTTC	CSLKVGDYEQYF
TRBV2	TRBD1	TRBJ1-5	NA	TGTGCCAGCAGAGAGGGACAGAACAATCAGCCCCAGCATTTT	CASREGQNNQPQHF
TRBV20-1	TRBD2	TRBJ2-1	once	TGCAGTGCTAGAGACGACGAGCGGGGGGTTCCGAACAATGAGCAGTTCTTC	CSARDDERGVPNNEQFF
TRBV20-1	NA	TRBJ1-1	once	TGCAGTGCTAGAGATAATGTTGCGCCCCCCCAAGCTTTCTTT	CSARDNVAPPQAFF
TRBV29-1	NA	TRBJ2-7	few	TGCAGCGTTGACACAAGTACGTACGAGCAGTACTTC	CSVDTSTYEQYF
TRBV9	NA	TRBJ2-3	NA	TGTGCCAGCAGCGTAGACCGGACAGTGGCAGATACGCAGTATTTT	CASSVDRTVADTQYF
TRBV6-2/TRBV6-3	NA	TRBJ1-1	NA	TGTGCCAGTAAGACAGTAGAGAACACTGAAGCTTTCTTT	CASKTVENTEAFF
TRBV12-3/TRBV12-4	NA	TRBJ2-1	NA	TGTGCCAGCAGTCTCCGTCATTCGGGCGTTAGCTCCTACAATGAGCAGTTCTTC	CASSLRHSGVSSYNEQFF
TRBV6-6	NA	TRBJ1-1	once	TGTGCCAGCAGCCTCAGGGTAACGAATGCTTTCTTT	CASSLRVTNAFF
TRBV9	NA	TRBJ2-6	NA	TGTGCCAGCAGCGTGGGAGGGGGAGGGGCCAACGTCCTGACTTTC	CASSVGGGGANVLTF
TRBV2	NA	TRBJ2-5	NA	TGTGCCAGCAGTAAGGAGCGGTTACAAGAGACCCAGTACTTC	CASSKERLQETQYF
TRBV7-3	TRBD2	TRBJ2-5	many	TGTGCCAGCAGTTATAATAGCGGGTTTCAAGAGACCCAGTACTTC	CASSYNSGFQETQYF
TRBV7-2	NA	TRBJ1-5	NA	TGTGCCAGCAGCTTTAGGTTCGATCAGCCCCAGCATTTT	CASSFRFDQPQHF
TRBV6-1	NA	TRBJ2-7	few	TGTGCCAGCAGTGAGTCGCCGGTTAGGGAGCAGTACTTC	CASSESPVREQYF
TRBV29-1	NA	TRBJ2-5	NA	TGCAACTTACGGGGAAACCAAGAGACCCAGTACTTC	CNLRGNQETQYF
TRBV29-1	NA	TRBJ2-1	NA	TGCAGCGTTGCGACAGATCCTACGCACCCATTTATTTACAATGAGCAGTTCTTC	CSVATDPTHPFIYNEQFF